This T cell receptor (beta chain) originates from a study of T-cell memory formation after mild COVID-19. Across the study: Largely, the TCR clusters proved donor specific.

Using constant-segment primers, 5'RACE produced TCR alpha and TCR beta cDNA libraries carrying sample barcodes and UMIs. Each CDR3 protein gets one entry after TCRdb re-called the 5' RACE reads with MiXCR. The table records about 150,000 distinct CDR3 sequences, 25% of them present only once. Study-level findings and limits: Cross-reactive memory seemingly joined, as some responding clones were found in pre-infection memory.

This CDR3 is built from 11 residues. With 7 bases removed from V and 8 bases from J, the gap between germline ends came to 8 bases. From germline, CDR1 is LNHDA and CDR2 SQIVND (reference sequence). Points on this clonotype: No antigen is known for it.

This chain connects TRBV19 to TRBJ1-4; TRBD1 might be the D (5 bases). The sample taken for sequencing was PBMCs or a T cell subset sorted from them (not recorded which). The clonotype originates from an adult woman who had mild COVID-19 (a few samples of this study predate the infection). Cell type and time point are not known. CDR3 coding DNA: TGTGCCAGTACCTGGGGCGAAAAACTGTTTTTT. As protein: CASTWGEKLFF.